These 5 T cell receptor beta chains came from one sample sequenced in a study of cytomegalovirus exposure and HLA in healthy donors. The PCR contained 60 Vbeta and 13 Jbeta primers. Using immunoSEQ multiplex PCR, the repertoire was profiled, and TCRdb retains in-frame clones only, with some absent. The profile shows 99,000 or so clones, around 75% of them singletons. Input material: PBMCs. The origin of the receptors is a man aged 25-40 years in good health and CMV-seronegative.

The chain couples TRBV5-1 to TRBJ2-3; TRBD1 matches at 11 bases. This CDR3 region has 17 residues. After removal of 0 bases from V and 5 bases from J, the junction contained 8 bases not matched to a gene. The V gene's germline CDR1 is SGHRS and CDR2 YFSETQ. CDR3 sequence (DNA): TGCGCCAGCAGCTTGGCCGAGGGACAGGGGGTGGGAGATACGCAGTATTTT. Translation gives CASSLAEGQGVGDTQYF.

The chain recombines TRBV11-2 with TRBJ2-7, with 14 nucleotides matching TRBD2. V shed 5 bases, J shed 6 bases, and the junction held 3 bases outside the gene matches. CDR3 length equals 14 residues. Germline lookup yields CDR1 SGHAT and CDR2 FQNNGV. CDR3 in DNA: TGTGCCAGCAGCCCGGGACTAGCGGGAGTCGAGCAGTACTTC. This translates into CASSPGLAGVEQYF.

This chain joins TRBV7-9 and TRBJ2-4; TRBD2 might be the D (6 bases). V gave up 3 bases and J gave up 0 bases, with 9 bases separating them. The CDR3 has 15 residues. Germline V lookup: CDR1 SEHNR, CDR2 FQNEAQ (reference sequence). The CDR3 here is CASSLRGEAKNIQYF. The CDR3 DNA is TGTGCCAGCAGCTTGCGCGGGGAAGCCAAAAACATTCAGTACTTC.

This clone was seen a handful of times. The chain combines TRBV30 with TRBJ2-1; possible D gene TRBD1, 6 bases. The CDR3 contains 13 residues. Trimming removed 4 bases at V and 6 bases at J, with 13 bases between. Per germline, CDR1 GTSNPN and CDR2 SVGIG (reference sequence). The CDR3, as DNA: TGTGCCTGGAAATGGGGGCCTCTCAATGAGCAGTTCTTC. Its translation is CAWKWGPLNEQFF.

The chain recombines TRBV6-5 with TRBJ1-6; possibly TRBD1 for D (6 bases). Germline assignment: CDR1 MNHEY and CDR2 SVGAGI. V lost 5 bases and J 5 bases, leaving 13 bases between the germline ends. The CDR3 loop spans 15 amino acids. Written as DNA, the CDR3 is TGTGCCAGCAGTGCCAGGGGCGGTGATAATTCACCCCTCCACTTT. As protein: CASSARGGDNSPLHF.